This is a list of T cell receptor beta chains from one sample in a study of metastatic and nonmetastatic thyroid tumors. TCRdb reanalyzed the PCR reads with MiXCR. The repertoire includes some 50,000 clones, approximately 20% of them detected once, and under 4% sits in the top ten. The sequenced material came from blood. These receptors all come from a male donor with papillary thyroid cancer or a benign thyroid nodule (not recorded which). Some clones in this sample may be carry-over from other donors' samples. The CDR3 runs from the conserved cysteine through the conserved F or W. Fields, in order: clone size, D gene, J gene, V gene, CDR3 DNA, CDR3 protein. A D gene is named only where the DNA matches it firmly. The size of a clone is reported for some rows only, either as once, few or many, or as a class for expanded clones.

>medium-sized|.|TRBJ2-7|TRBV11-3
TGTGCCAGCAGCTTCGGTGGGCAGAGGGATTACGAGCAGTACTTC
CASSFGGQRDYEQYF
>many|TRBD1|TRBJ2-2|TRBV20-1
TGCAGTGCTAGAGACGGACAGGCCGGCCCCGCCGGGGAGCTGTTTTTT
CSARDGQAGPAGELFF
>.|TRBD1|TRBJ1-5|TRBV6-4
TGTGCCAGCTGTCACACAGGGGAAGTCCAGCACCAGCATTTT
CASCHTGEVQHQHF
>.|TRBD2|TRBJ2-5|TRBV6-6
TGTGCCAGCAGTTACTCCCCCGCTAGCGGGGATACCCAGTACTTC
CASSYSPASGDTQYF
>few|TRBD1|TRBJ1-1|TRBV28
TGTGCCAGCTTGGGACAGGCCTCGAACACTGAAGCTTTCTTT
CASLGQASNTEAFF
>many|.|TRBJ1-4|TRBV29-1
TGCGGAACCGGGACATACGGCGAAAAACTGTTTTTT
CGTGTYGEKLFF
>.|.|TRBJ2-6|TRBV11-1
TGTTCCAGCAGCTTAATACGGCCCGCTTGGGCCAACGTCCTGACTTTC
CSSSLIRPAWANVLTF
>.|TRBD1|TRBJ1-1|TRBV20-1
TGCAGTGCTAATAGACAGGGGGCGAACACTGAAGCTTTCTTT
CSANRQGANTEAFF
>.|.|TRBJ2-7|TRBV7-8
TGTGCCAGCAGCTTAGAGCCCAAACTAGAGGGGAACTCCTACGAGCAGTACTTC
CASSLEPKLEGNSYEQYF
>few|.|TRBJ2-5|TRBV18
TGTGCCAGCTCACCGCCACCGGAGGGGCAGACCCAGTACTTC
CASSPPPEGQTQYF
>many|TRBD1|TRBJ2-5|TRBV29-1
TGCAGCTTTTTGGGACAGGCATTTGAGACCCAGTACTTC
CSFLGQAFETQYF
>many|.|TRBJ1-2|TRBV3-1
TGTGCCAGCAGCCCTCGCGGGGGGCCCGGCTACACCTTC
CASSPRGGPGYTF
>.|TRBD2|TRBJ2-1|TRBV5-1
TGCGCCAGCAGCTTGGGATCCAGCGGGAGTATCGATGAGCAGTTCTTC
CASSLGSSGSIDEQFF
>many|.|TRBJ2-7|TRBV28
TGTGCCAGCAGTCCCCGGCAGTTACGAGCCTACGAGCAGTACTTC
CASSPRQLRAYEQYF
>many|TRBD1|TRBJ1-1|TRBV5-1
TGCGCCAGCAGCCGGCTGGACAGGGGAACTTTGAACACTGAAGCTTTCTTT
CASSRLDRGTLNTEAFF
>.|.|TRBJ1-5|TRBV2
TGTGCCAGCAGTGAAATGGCAAGGCGGCAGCCCCAGCATTTT
CASSEMARRQPQHF
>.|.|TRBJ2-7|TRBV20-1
TGCAGTGCTAGAGATCATTACACGGCCTACGAGCAGTACTTC
CSARDHYTAYEQYF
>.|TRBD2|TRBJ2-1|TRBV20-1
TGCAGTGCTAACACCTCTGAGCGGGAGGAAGGAAATGAGCAGTTCTTC
CSANTSEREEGNEQFF
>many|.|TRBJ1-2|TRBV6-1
TGTGCCAGCAGTGGTGAAAACTATGGCTACACCTTC
CASSGENYGYTF